The clone carrying this TCR beta chain was counted ten times or more. The data were taken from a study of Graves' ophthalmopathy and Graves' hyperthyroidism. Every ophthalmopathy donor presented moderate-to-severe activity, CAS ≥3, NOSPECS ≥4 and duration under 3 months. The germline V gene has CDR1 SGHRS and CDR2 YFSETQ. The V end lost 0 bases, the J end lost 4 bases, and 8 bases lay between the germline ends. The CDR3 has 13 amino acids. The authors amplified TCR beta CDR3 regions, and they did so from RNA transcripts for repertoire sequencing. A first-round RT-PCR used HTBI primers, followed by a second-round multiplex PCR. TCRdb ran MiXCR on the multiplex PCR reads and lists one entry per CDR3 protein. This table has under 350,000 distinct CDR3 sequences, roughly 15% appearing once.

Sequencing input: peripheral blood. The sequence was obtained from an adult man with Graves' ophthalmopathy. This rearrangement joins TRBV5-1 to TRBJ2-7; D remains ambiguous. The CDR3 nucleotides are TGCGCCAGCAGCTTGGCCATAGGGTACGAGCAGTACTTC. Its protein product is CASSLAIGYEQYF.